The rows below give T cell receptor beta chains drawn from one sample of a study of siplizumab effects on memory and regulatory T cells. The table came from immunoSEQ multiplex PCR; TCRdb's copy has only in-frame clones and leaves some out. This table has around 110,000 clones, less than 95% appearing once. The specimen was non-Treg CD4+ T cells sorted from blood. These receptors all come from a human donor in good health. Each CDR3 is given with its conserved first and last residue. Each record gives: D gene, CDR3 length, V gene, clone size, J gene, CDR3 DNA, CDR3 protein. The D gene is left open where the match is weak. Some rows mark clone size as missing; the rest say once, few, many or name a class of expanded clone.

>TRBD1|16|TRBV4-1|NA|TRBJ1-4
TGCGCCAGCAGCCACTTCCAGGGGGCAACTAATGAAAAACTGTTTTTT
CASSHFQGATNEKLFF
>NA|12|TRBV7-2|NA|TRBJ2-7
TGTGCCAGCAGCCTCCGCGTGGGCGAGCAGTACTTC
CASSLRVGEQYF
>NA|15|TRBV10-3|NA|TRBJ2-3
TGTGCCATCAGTGCAGGACTTACTAGCACAGATACGCAGTATTTT
CAISAGLTSTDTQYF
>NA|14|TRBV6-5|NA|TRBJ2-7
TGTGCCAGCAGTGTCGACACTCGCTCCTACGAGCAGTACTTC
CASSVDTRSYEQYF
>NA|15|TRBV1|NA|TRBJ2-1
TGCACCAGCAGCCATGACGGGGGATGGGACAATGAGCAGTTCTTC
CTSSHDGGWDNEQFF
>NA|13|TRBV7-3|NA|TRBJ1-2
TGTGCCAGCAGCTCCCGAACAATGGGTGGCTACACCTTC
CASSSRTMGGYTF
>NA|12|TRBV6-6|NA|TRBJ1-1
TGTGCCAGCAGCCCAGGACGGTATGAAGCTTTCTTT
CASSPGRYEAFF
>TRBD1|11|TRBV7-9|few|TRBJ1-2
TGTGCCAGCAACCCCAGGGGGATCGGCACCTTC
CASNPRGIGTF
>TRBD1|17|TRBV5-1|once|TRBJ1-3
TGCGCCAGCGCGGAGGCCCTCCCAGGGGGCCTTGGAAACACCATATATTTT
CASAEALPGGLGNTIYF
>NA|16|TRBV4-2|NA|TRBJ2-1
TGTGCCAGCAGCCAAGGGGTGGTCTCCTCGACGGATGAGCAGTTCTTC
CASSQGVVSSTDEQFF
>NA|16|TRBV5-1|NA|TRBJ2-3
TGCGCCAGCAGCTTGGGAGTAGACGGAAGCACAGATACGCAGTATTTT
CASSLGVDGSTDTQYF
>NA|14|TRBV11-2|NA|TRBJ2-5
TGTGCCAGCAGCTTTGACCTCTACCAAGAGACCCAGTACTTC
CASSFDLYQETQYF
>NA|14|TRBV5-1|NA|TRBJ2-5
TGCGCCAGCAGCTTGATAGCTGGCTTAGAGACCCAGTACTTC
CASSLIAGLETQYF
>TRBD2|13|TRBV15|NA|TRBJ2-3
TGTGCCACCAGCGGTAGCGGGTTGGATACGCAGTATTTT
CATSGSGLDTQYF
>NA|16|TRBV5-1|NA|TRBJ1-2
TGCGCCAGCAGGGCGGGGGACACGTTGCTTCGAGATGGCTACACCTTC
CASRAGDTLLRDGYTF
>NA|18|TRBV5-1|NA|TRBJ2-2
TGCGCCAGCAGCTTTACGCTAGCGGGACAGGTCGACACCGGGGAGCTGTTTTTT
CASSFTLAGQVDTGELFF
>TRBD1|15|TRBV10-1|NA|TRBJ2-1
TGCGCCAGCAGTGAGGGAAACAGGGGGCTGAATGAGCAGTTCTTC
CASSEGNRGLNEQFF
>NA|14|TRBV7-8|NA|TRBJ2-3
TGTGCCAGCAGCCGGTCCCATAACACAGATACGCAGTATTTT
CASSRSHNTDTQYF
>NA|14|TRBV7-8|NA|TRBJ1-5
TGTGCCAGCAGCTTACGGGGGGGAAATCAGCCCCAGCATTTT
CASSLRGGNQPQHF
>NA|11|TRBV6-5|NA|TRBJ2-3
TGTGCCAGCGCTAACACAGATACGCAGTATTTT
CASANTDTQYF
>NA|16|TRBV19|NA|TRBJ2-2
TGTGCCAGTAGTCCCTCTCGCGCCTCGAGCACCGGGGAGCTGTTTTTT
CASSPSRASSTGELFF
>NA|11|TRBV6-5|NA|TRBJ2-7
TGTGCCAGCACGCGAGACTACGAGCAGTACTTC
CASTRDYEQYF
>TRBD2|20|TRBV13|NA|TRBJ2-3
TGTGCCAGCAGCTTAATGGGACTAGCGGGAGGAAAGTCTAGCACAGATACGCAGTATTTT
CASSLMGLAGGKSSTDTQYF
>NA|13|TRBV6-4|NA|TRBJ2-1
TGTGCCAGCAGTGAGTTACTCGGGACACTTCAGTTCTTC
CASSELLGTLQFF
>NA|13|TRBV18|NA|TRBJ2-7
TGTGCCAGCTCACCTTCACCTTCCTACGAGCAGTACTTC
CASSPSPSYEQYF
>NA|16|TRBV19|NA|TRBJ2-5
TGTGCCAGTAGTATAGGGGTTAAGGAGGGGGGAGAGACCCAGTACTTC
CASSIGVKEGGETQYF
>NA|11|TRBV5-1|NA|TRBJ2-1
TGCGCCAGCAGCTTCCTAGATGAGCAGTTCTTC
CASSFLDEQFF
>NA|17|TRBV5-1|NA|TRBJ2-3
TGCGCCAGCAGCATGATACTACAGGGAACTAGCACAGATACGCAGTATTTT
CASSMILQGTSTDTQYF
>NA|12|TRBV19|NA|TRBJ1-5
TGTGCCAGTAGGGAGGGAGGTCAGCCCCAGCATTTT
CASREGGQPQHF
>TRBD1|15|TRBV5-5|NA|TRBJ2-3
TGTGCCAGCAGCTTGGCACAGGGGGGAACAGATACGCAGTATTTT
CASSLAQGGTDTQYF
>NA|13|TRBV19|NA|TRBJ2-5
TGTGCCAGTAGTGCGGACCCCGGAGAGACCCAGTACTTC
CASSADPGETQYF
>TRBD2|14|TRBV2|once|TRBJ2-7
TGTGCCAGCAGTGAGACTAGCGGGAGAGTCGAGCAGTACTTC
CASSETSGRVEQYF
>TRBD1|15|TRBV6-5|NA|TRBJ2-5
TGTGCCAGCAGGGTCCGTGTGAGGGGGCAAGGGACCCAGTACTTC
CASRVRVRGQGTQYF
>NA|15|TRBV4-2|NA|TRBJ1-2
TGTGCCAGCAGCCAAGAACCACTTGTCAGGGATGGCTACACCTTC
CASSQEPLVRDGYTF
>NA|15|TRBV9|once|TRBJ2-7
TGTGCCAGCAGCCCACGGGCTACTAGGTCCTACGAGCAGTACTTC
CASSPRATRSYEQYF
>NA|13|TRBV5-1|NA|TRBJ2-5
TGCGCCAGCAGCTTGGATCTTCGGGAGACCCAGTACTTC
CASSLDLRETQYF
>NA|14|TRBV5-6|NA|TRBJ1-1
TGTGCCAGCAGCTTGGGATTCGGGGACACTGAAGCTTTCTTT
CASSLGFGDTEAFF
>NA|14|TRBV7-9|NA|TRBJ1-4
TGTGCCAGCAGCCCCCAGTCCTGGGGTGAAAAACTGTTTTTT
CASSPQSWGEKLFF
>NA|13|TRBV11-2|NA|TRBJ2-1
NA
CASSTNFGNEQFF
>NA|15|TRBV18|NA|TRBJ2-7
TGTGCCAGCTCACTAGGGGGACTGCCACTCTACGAGCAGTACTTC
CASSLGGLPLYEQYF
>NA|14|TRBV11-2|once|TRBJ1-2
TGTGCCAGCAGCTTAGGAGGGACTTACTATGGCTACACCTTC
CASSLGGTYYGYTF